This TCR beta chain was found in a study of CXCR3-negative and CXCR3-positive naive CD8 T cells. Turning to this clonotype: Antigen unknown.

Germline V CDR1 and CDR2: SGHAT, FQNNGV. The CDR3 has 15 residues. It was by 5' RACE with UMI labels that the TRB cDNA libraries were prepared. TCRdb reworked the 5' RACE reads into one entry per CDR3 protein, no DNA. The table lists tens of thousands of distinct CDR3 sequences. Study-level results: Similar TRBV-TRBJ usage was seen in naive cells (both CXCR3-negative and CXCR3-positive), but memory cells differed.

The chain carries TRBV11-2 and TRBJ2-7; as DNA is missing, the TRBD2 call by TCRdb cannot be tested. This TCR came from a human donor in good health. Some clones in this sample may be carry-over from other donors' samples. Sequenced material: naive CXCR3- CD8+ T cells from blood. As to subset: CD45RO-CCR7+CD27+CD95- naive CD8+ T cells lacking CXCR3 (TNR3-). The CDR3 protein is CASSSSAGVKYEQYF. Using reference TRBV11-2 and TRBJ2-7 for the parts outside the CDR3, the full variable domain is EAGVAQSPRYKIIEKRQSVAFWCNPISGHATLYWYQQILGQGPKLLIQFQNNGVVDDSQLPKDRFSAERLKGVDSTLKIQPAKLEDSAVYLCASSSSAGVKYEQYFGPGTRLTVT.